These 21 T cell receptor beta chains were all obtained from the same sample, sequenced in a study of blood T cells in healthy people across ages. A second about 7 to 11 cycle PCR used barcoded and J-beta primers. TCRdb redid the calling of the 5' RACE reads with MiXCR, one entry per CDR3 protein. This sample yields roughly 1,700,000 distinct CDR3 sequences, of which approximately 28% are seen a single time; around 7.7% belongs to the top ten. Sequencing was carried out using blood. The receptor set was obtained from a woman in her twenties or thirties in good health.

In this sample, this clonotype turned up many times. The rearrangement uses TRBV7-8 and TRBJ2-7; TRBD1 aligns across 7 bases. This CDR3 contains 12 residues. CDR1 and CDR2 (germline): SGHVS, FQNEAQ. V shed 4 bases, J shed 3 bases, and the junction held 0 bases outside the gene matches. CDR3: CASSWDSYEQYF. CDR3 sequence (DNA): TGTGCCAGCAGCTGGGACAGCTACGAGCAGTACTTC.

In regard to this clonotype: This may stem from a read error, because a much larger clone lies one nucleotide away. In DNA, the CDR3 is TGTGCCTGGAGTCCACGGGCCTACGAGCGGTACTTC. Amino acids: CAWSPRAYERYF. This rearrangement joins TRBV30 to TRBJ2-7, with D unclear. Germline CDR1 is GTSNPN and CDR2 is SVGIG (reference sequence). The CDR3 extends over 12 amino acids.

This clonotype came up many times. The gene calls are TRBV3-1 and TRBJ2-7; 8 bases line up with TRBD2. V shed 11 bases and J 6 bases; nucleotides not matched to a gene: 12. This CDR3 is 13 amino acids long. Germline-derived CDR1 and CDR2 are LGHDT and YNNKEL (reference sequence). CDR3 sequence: CASSPGTRGEQYF. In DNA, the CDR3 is TGTGCCTCATCTCCGGGGACTAGAGGCGAGCAGTACTTC.

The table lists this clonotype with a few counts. As DNA, the CDR3 is TGTGCCAGCGCCCACCCTAACTACGAGCAGTACTTC. Translation gives CASAHPNYEQYF. This chain joins TRBV6-1 and TRBJ2-7; D not resolved. From germline, CDR1 is MNHNS and CDR2 SASEGT. Deletions cut 8 bases from V and 3 bases from J, with 11 bases between. There are 12 residues in the CDR3.

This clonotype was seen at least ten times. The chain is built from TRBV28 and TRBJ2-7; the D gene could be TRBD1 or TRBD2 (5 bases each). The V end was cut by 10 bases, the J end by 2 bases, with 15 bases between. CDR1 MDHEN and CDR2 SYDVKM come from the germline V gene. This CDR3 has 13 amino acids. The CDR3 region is CAIGTARTYEQYF. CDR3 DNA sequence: TGTGCCATCGGGACGGCTAGAACCTACGAGCAGTACTTC.

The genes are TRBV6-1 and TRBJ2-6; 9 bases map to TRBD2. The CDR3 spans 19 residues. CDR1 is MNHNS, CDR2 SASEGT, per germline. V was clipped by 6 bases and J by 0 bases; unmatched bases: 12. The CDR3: CASRNSGGMRRSGANVLTF. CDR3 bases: TGTGCCAGCAGGAATAGCGGGGGTATGAGGCGCTCTGGGGCCAACGTCCTGACTTTC.

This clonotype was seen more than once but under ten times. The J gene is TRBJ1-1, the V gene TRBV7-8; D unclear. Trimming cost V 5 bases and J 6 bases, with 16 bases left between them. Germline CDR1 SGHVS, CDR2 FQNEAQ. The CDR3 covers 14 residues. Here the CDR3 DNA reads TGTGCCAGCAGCCCCGCGGTGGCGACGGCTGAAGCTTTCTTT. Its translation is CASSPAVATAEAFF.

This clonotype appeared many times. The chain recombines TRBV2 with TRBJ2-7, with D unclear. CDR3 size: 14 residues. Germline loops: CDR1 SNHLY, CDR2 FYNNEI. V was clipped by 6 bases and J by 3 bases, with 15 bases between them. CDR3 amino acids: CASSPLGSIYEQYF. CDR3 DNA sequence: TGTGCCAGCAGCCCCCTCGGGTCCATCTACGAGCAGTACTTC.

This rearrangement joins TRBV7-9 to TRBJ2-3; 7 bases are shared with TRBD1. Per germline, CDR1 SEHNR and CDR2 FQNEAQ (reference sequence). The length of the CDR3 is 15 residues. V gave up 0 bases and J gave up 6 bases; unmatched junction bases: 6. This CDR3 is CASSLAYRGFDTQYF. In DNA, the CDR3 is TGTGCCAGCAGCTTAGCATACAGGGGTTTCGATACGCAGTATTTT.

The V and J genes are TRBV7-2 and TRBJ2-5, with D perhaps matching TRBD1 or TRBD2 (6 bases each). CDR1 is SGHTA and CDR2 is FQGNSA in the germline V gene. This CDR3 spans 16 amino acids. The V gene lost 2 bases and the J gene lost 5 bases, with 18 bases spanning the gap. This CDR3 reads CASSLHRGPRGETQYF. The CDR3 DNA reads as TGTGCCAGCAGCTTACACCGGGGGCCCCGCGGTGAGACCCAGTACTTC.

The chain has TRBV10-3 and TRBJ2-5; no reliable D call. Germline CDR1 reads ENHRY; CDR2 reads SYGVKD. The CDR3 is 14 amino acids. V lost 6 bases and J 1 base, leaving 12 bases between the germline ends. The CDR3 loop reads CAIRLRTLQETQYF. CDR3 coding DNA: TGTGCCATCAGACTACGGACCCTCCAAGAGACCCAGTACTTC.

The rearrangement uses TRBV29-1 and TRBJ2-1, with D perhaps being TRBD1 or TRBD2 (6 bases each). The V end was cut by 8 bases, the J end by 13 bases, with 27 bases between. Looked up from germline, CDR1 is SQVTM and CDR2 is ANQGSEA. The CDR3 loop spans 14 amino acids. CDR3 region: CSLGGGQAQSRQFF. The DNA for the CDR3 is TGCAGCCTGGGGGGCGGGCAGGCTCAATCCAGACAGTTCTTC.

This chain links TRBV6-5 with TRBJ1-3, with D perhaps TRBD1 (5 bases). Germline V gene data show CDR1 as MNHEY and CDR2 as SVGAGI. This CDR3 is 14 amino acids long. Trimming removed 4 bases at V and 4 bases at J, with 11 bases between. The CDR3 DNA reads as TGTGCCAGCAGTTCGCGGGGGAAGGGAAACACCATATATTTT. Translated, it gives CASSSRGKGNTIYF.

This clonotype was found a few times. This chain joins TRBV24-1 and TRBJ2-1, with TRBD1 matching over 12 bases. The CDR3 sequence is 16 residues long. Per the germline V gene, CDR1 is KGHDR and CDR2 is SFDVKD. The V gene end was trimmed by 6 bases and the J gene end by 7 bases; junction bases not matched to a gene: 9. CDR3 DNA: TGTGCCACCAGTTCCCCCGAGGGACAGGGGGCGAATGAGCAGTTCTTC. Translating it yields CATSSPEGQGANEQFF.

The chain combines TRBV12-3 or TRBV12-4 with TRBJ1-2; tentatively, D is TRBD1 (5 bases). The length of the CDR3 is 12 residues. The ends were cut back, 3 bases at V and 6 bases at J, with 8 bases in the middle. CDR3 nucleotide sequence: TGTGCCAGCAGTTTTTCACAGGATGGCTACACCTTC. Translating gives CASSFSQDGYTF.

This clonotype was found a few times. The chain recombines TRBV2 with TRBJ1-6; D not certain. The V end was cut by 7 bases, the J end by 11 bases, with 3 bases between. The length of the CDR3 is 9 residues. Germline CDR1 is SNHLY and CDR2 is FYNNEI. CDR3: CASKAPLHF. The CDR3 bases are TGTGCCAGCAAGGCACCCCTCCACTTT.

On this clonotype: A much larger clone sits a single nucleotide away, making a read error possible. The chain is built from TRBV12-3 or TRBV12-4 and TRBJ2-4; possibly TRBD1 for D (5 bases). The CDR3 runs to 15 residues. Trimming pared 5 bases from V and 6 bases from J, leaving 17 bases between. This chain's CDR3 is CASSPRQCIGNIQYF. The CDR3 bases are TGTGCCAGCAGTCCTCGACAGTGCATCGGAAACATTCAGTACTTC.

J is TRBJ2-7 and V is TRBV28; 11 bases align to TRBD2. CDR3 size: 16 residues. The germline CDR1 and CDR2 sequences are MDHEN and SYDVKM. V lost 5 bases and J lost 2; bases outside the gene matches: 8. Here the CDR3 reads CASSPEGTSGAYEQYF. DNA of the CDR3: TGTGCCAGCAGTCCGGAGGGGACTAGCGGCGCCTACGAGCAGTACTTC.

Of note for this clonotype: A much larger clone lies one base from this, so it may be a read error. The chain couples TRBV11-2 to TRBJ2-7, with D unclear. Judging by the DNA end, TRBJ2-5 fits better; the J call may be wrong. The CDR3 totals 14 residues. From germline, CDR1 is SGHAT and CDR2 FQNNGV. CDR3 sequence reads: CAGSLDGVRETQYF. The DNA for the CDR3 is TGTGCCGGCAGCTTAGATGGAGTTAGGGAGACCCAGTACTTC.

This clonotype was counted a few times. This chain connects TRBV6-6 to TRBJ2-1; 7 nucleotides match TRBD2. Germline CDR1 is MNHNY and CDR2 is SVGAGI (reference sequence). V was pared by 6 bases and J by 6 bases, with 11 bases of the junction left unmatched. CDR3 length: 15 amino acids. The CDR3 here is CASSNRLTGGNEQFF. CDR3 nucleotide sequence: TGTGCCAGCAGCAACCGGCTAACGGGAGGCAATGAGCAGTTCTTC.

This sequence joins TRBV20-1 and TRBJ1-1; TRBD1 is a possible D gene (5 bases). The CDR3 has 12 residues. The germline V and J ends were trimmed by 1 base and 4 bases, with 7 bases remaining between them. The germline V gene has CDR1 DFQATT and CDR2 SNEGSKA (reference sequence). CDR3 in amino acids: CSARGDPTEAFF. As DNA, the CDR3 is TGCAGTGCTAGAGGGGACCCCACTGAAGCTTTCTTT.